Listed below are T cell receptor beta chains from one sample, sequenced in a study of chemoradiotherapy in HPV16-positive cancers. Profiling relied on immunoSEQ multiplex PCR, and the TCRdb table lists in-frame clones only, not all of them. The table has under 10,000 clones, less than 90% seen once. Sequences were derived from blood, sampled from a patient who underwent chemoradiotherapy. These TCRs come from a human donor with HPV-associated anogenital cancer. Both conserved end residues are part of each CDR3. Each record gives: D gene, clone size, J gene, V gene, CDR3 protein, CDR3 DNA. The D gene is left open where the match is weak. Rows give clone size only sometimes, using once, few, many, or a class for an expanded clone.

>TRBD1|.|TRBJ1-2|TRBV27
CASSVTGAYGYTF
TGTGCCAGCAGTGTGACAGGGGCATATGGCTACACCTTC
>.|.|TRBJ1-5|TRBV27
CASSLEASNQPQHF
TGTGCCAGCAGTTTAGAGGCCTCCAATCAGCCCCAGCATTTT
>.|.|TRBJ2-3|TRBV7-3
CASSLQATRTDTQYF
TGTGCCAGCAGCCTTCAGGCGACCCGCACAGATACGCAGTATTTT
>.|.|TRBJ1-1|TRBV18
CASAGGVNTEAFF
TGTGCCAGCGCCGGCGGGGTGAACACTGAAGCTTTCTTT
>TRBD2|.|TRBJ2-3|TRBV5-4
CASSLRTSGRTDTQYF
TGTGCCAGCAGCTTACGAACTAGCGGGAGGACAGATACGCAGTATTTT
>.|.|TRBJ2-7|TRBV7-9
CASSLYGTDEQYF
TGTGCCAGCAGCTTATACGGGACCGACGAGCAGTACTTC
>TRBD1|.|TRBJ1-2|TRBV28
CASRRTGGTPANYGYTF
TGTGCCAGCAGACGGACAGGGGGGACCCCAGCTAACTATGGCTACACCTTC
>TRBD1|.|TRBJ1-3|TRBV6-5
CASSFGQGSSGNTIYF
TGTGCCAGCAGTTTCGGACAGGGATCCTCTGGAAACACCATATATTTT
>.|.|TRBJ1-2|TRBV29-1
CSVENGQQYGYTF
TGCAGCGTTGAAAATGGACAGCAGTATGGCTACACCTTC
>.|few|TRBJ1-5|TRBV4-1
CASSHPTMGHTQPQHF
TGCGCCAGCAGCCACCCAACGATGGGTCACACTCAGCCCCAGCATTTT
>.|.|TRBJ2-7|TRBV28
CASSFTTGSSSYEQYF
TGTGCCAGCAGTTTCACGACAGGTTCTAGCTCCTACGAGCAGTACTTC
>.|.|TRBJ2-2|TRBV4-2
CASSQALAGELFF
TGTGCCAGCAGCCAAGCCCTAGCCGGGGAGCTGTTTTTT
>.|once|TRBJ1-1|TRBV6-6
CASSPGGHTEAFF
TGTGCCAGCAGCCCTGGCGGTCACACTGAAGCTTTCTTT
>.|.|TRBJ2-7|TRBV14
CASSQDPTYEQYF
TGTGCCAGCAGCCAAGACCCCACCTACGAGCAGTACTTC